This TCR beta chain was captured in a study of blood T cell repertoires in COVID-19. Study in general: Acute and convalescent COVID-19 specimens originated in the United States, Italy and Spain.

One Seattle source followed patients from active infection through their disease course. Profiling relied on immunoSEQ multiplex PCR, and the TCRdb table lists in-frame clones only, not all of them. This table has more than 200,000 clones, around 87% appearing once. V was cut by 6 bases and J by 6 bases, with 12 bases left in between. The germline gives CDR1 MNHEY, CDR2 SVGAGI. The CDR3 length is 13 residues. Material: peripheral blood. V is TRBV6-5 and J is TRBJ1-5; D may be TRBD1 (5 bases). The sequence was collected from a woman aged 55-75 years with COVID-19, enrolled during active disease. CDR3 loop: CASRSGMGQPQHF. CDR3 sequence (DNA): TGTGCCAGCAGATCAGGGATGGGTCAGCCCCAGCATTTT.